This T cell receptor beta chain emerged from a study of blood T cell repertoires in COVID-19. Study-level information: Acute and convalescent COVID-19 samples came from the United States, Italy and Spain. T cells, B-cell-depleted T cells, or PBMCs supplied cDNA or gDNA.

This CDR3 is built from 15 residues. V trimming: 6 bases; J trimming: 3 bases; junction bases outside the gene matches: 6. Germline-derived CDR1 and CDR2 are MDHEN and SYDVKM. As originally analysed: Nucleated cell number was recorded as an estimate derived from reference gene primer amplification. Measured with immunoSEQ multiplex PCR; TCRdb has only the in-frame clones, and not every one. V and J calls and clone size come straight from that table; D and trimming were deduced from the DNA. The data contain around 170,000 clones, approximately 80% of them singletons. V usage is TRBV28 and J usage is TRBJ2-1; 9 bases align to TRBD2. The receptor was derived from a human donor in a cohort sampled during active COVID-19. Sequencing used peripheral blood. CDR3 amino acids: CASSPTSGLYNEQFF. In nucleotides, the CDR3 is TGTGCCAGCAGCCCGACTAGCGGTCTCTACAATGAGCAGTTCTTC.